This entry is about one T cell receptor beta chain. Antigen specificity is unknown. Some clones are missing from TCRdb's copy, which holds only in-frame ones; the method was immunoSEQ multiplex PCR. The sample gives 37,000 or so clones, 68% of which show up once; 4% to 4.5% is in the top ten. This CDR3 comprises 14 residues. V shed 4 bases, J shed 4 bases, and the junction held 6 bases outside the gene matches. Germline-derived CDR1 and CDR2 are PRHDT and FYEKMQ (reference sequence). The data derive from a study of vaccination effects on CD4 cells after COVID-19. Study context: Each person got two doses of an mRNA SARS-CoV-2 vaccine, BNT162b2 or mRNA-1273. It was with roughly 9.5 IU/ml IL-2 and around 9.9 ug/ml peptides that 1.5 million to 2.5 million PBMC per well were cultured.

Study-level findings and limits: Clonal contraction was marked in infection- and vaccine-induced clones late after vaccination.

Cultured cells yielded isolated CD4+ T cells after 10 days. This receptor was identified in a human donor who received a COVID-19 vaccine. The source was CD4+ T cells from PBMCs cultured without peptide, collected before COVID-19 vaccination. This chain links TRBV13 with TRBJ1-2, with 7 bases lining up with TRBD1. CDR3 nucleotides: TGTGCCAGCAGCTCATACAGGGGCGGCTATGGCTACACCTTC. Translation: CASSSYRGGYGYTF.